Detailed here is one T cell receptor beta chain. The table lists this clonotype with many counts. Its binding antigen is unknown. No quality values exist for individual bases; no much larger clone is one base distant. This sample is part of a study of blood T cells in healthy people across ages (dated by TCRdb to the mid-2010s). Broadly, across the study: Template switching captured roughly one uniquely barcoded TCR beta cDNA molecule per two T cells in model experiments. To track age-related changes in TCR beta repertoire diversity, the study relied on deep sequencing normalized with unique cDNA molecular identifiers. The donors were split into four age groups: young (average approximately 16 years), middle-aged (39), aged (approximately 60) and long-lived (approximately 80). To avoid experimental bias, donors of different ages were randomly spread across the sequencing lanes. Using the same blood draw, the study looked at two additional independent replicas of 1 million unique cDNA reads for two donors, one aged 18 to 29 and the other aged 80 or older. Overall study results and their limits: There was a strong correlation between observed TCR beta diversity and the percentage of naive T cells measured by flow cytometry. Compared with the aged group, the long-lived group had more naive CD4+ T cells, fewer expanded clones and increased TCR diversity, suggesting age selection. Because the CMV infection status of the donors was unknown, age-related changes in expanded clonotypes may potentially have been confounded. Conclusive comparison of naive and antigen-experienced compartments was prevented by the profiling of bulk unsorted PBMCs. Observed TCR beta diversity per million T cells fell roughly linearly with age, and a significant reduction was already apparent by age roughly 40. Total diversity estimates from one million sequenced T cells were considered lower bounds and underestimates.

From the cysteine through the phenylalanine, the CDR3 covers 13 amino acids. Here the CDR3 DNA is all that survives: 39 bases in frame from base 1. Systemically healthy Caucasian individuals from Russia, 35 to 50 in total and aged roughly 6 to 95 years, were included as donors. Approximately 9.7 milliliters of peripheral blood were drawn from each donor into EDTA-treated Vacutainer tubes. Ficoll-Paque density-gradient centrifugation was used to isolate PBMCs, with at least 6.5 million per sample. Trizol reagent was used to extract total RNA from the PBMCs, yielding at least 5 micrograms per sample. For every donor, flow cytometry on a PBMC aliquot measured the percentage of naive CD45RAhigh/CD27high T cells. The library was prepared using 5' RACE. These reads were obtained on an Illumina HiSeq 2500. A second about 7 to 11 cycle PCR used a sample-barcoded 5' primer and a J-beta primer mix. A template-switch 5' adaptor carrying 12 random nucleotides introduced a unique molecular identifier onto each TCR beta cDNA molecule. Each sample yielded at least 2.5 million CDR3-containing paired-end reads. First-strand cDNA was synthesized from all RNA with the Mint cDNA synthesis kit, primed by a TRBC-specific oligonucleotide. Following uracil-DNA glycosylase treatment, all cDNA underwent a first 18-cycle PCR with the universal primers M1SS and BC2_uni_R. In the paper's pipeline: For normalization, 1 million high-quality reads were randomly selected from each sample, with every read carrying a distinct molecular identifier. Reads sharing molecular identifiers were discarded rather than binned into consensus sequences. MiTCR, with a Q25 quality threshold and the strictest error-elimination algorithm, was used for CDR3 identification, clonotype clustering and error correction. A nonparametric unseen species model using Euler transformation provided a lower-bound estimate of total TCR beta diversity. TCRdb reran the public reads through fastp at Q25 and MiXCR, keeping productive beta chains. Entries are consolidated by CDR3 protein sequence, retaining the most common genes and DNA. TCRdb, not the original authors, processed these V and J calls. For this sample the table gives hundreds of thousands of distinct CDR3 sequences, of which under 65% were detected only once. About 13% of the sample is held by the ten biggest clonotypes.

This clonotype was obtained from a woman older than 75 in good health. The sample consisted of blood. The chain uses TRBV12-3 or TRBV12-4 and TRBJ2-7, with the D gene call left open. The better agreement between TRBJ2-5 and the DNA end casts doubt on the J call. This receptor carries the CDR3 CASSQNSGGTQYF. The DNA sequence is given as TGTGCCAGCAGCCAAAACTCAGGCGGGACCCAGTACTTC.